A single sample is the source of the 27 T cell receptor beta chains below, sequenced in a study of blood T cells in healthy people across ages. Together with a sample-barcoded 5' primer, a J-beta primer mix was included in a second PCR lasting about 6 to 12 cycles. TCRdb ran MiXCR on the 5' RACE reads and lists one entry per CDR3 protein. The sample lists about 500,000 distinct CDR3 sequences, 24% occurring once. These data also formed part of another study, on T cells of mothers and their children.

Sequencing was performed on blood. The receptors come from a boy between 5 and 17 years old in good health.

This clonotype was found a few times. V gene TRBV7-9 combines with J gene TRBJ2-1; 11 nucleotides line up with TRBD2. The CDR3 is 15 amino acids. CDR1 is SEHNR, CDR2 FQNEAQ, per germline (reference sequence). Trimming took 3 bases from V and 9 from J; bases not matched to a gene: 7. The CDR3 spells CASSFQTSGAGEQFF. The DNA for the CDR3 is TGTGCCAGCAGCTTCCAGACTAGCGGGGCGGGTGAGCAGTTCTTC.

This clonotype appeared a few times. The CDR3 reads CASSLTWKDIQYF. The CDR3 DNA reads TGTGCCAGCAGCTTAACCTGGAAGGACATTCAGTACTTC. The V gene is TRBV7-3, the J gene TRBJ2-4, with unresolved D. V shed 0 bases and J shed 8 bases, with 8 bases lying between them. This CDR3 spans 13 amino acids. The germline gives CDR1 SGHTA, CDR2 FQGTGA.

This rearrangement joins TRBV3-1 to TRBJ2-3; 15 nucleotides match TRBD2. The germline CDR1 and CDR2 sequences are LGHDT and YNNKEL (reference sequence). V lost 7 bases and J lost 4; bases outside the gene matches: 6. This CDR3 has 16 amino acids. CDR3: CASNGLAGGPADTQYF. Written as DNA, the CDR3 is TGTGCCAGCAACGGACTAGCGGGGGGGCCTGCAGATACGCAGTATTTT.

Only a few counts were recorded for this clonotype. The rearrangement links TRBV7-9 to TRBJ2-3; D is uncertain. Per the germline V gene, CDR1 is SEHNR and CDR2 is FQNEAQ (reference sequence). The CDR3 loop spans 11 amino acids. Trimming left V 8 bases short and J 6 bases short, with 9 bases between. The CDR3 reads CASGIRDTQYF. CDR3 in DNA: TGTGCCAGCGGGATTCGGGATACGCAGTATTTT.

V usage is TRBV28 and J usage is TRBJ2-7; 7 nucleotides match TRBD1. After removal of 5 bases from V and 2 bases from J, the junction contained 6 bases not matched to a gene. There are 14 residues in the CDR3. Germline-derived CDR1 and CDR2 are MDHEN and SYDVKM. CDR3 bases: TGTGCCAGCAGTCAAGGGGACAGAACCTACGAGCAGTACTTC. This encodes CASSQGDRTYEQYF.

In its sample, this clonotype was seen a few times. The CDR3 spells CAGDPGQLNEKLFF. CDR3 nucleotides: TGTGCCGGGGACCCGGGGCAGCTTAATGAAAAACTGTTTTTT. The V and J genes are TRBV2 and TRBJ1-4, with D perhaps TRBD1 (5 bases). Germline V gene data show CDR1 as SNHLY and CDR2 as FYNNEI. This CDR3 comprises 14 residues. Trimming took 11 bases from V and 4 from J, leaving 17 bases between them.

The chain has TRBV10-3 and TRBJ2-5; D call uncertain. The J call may be wrong; the DNA end is better matched by TRBJ2-7. The CDR3 is made up of 15 amino acids. Germline CDR1 ENHRY, CDR2 SYGVKD. The CDR3: CAISDSTFKIYEQYF. Written as DNA, the CDR3 is TGTGCCATCAGTGACTCCACATTTAAAATCTACGAGCAGTACTTC.

This clonotype was counted only a few times. The chain employs TRBV6-2 or TRBV6-3 and TRBJ2-5; 12 bases agree with TRBD2. The CDR3 has 15 residues. Germline V gene data show CDR1 as MNHEY and CDR2 as SVGEGT. The V segment lost 2 bases and the J segment 11 bases; nucleotides outside the gene matches: 9. This CDR3 is CASSYRLAGVPEQYF. The DNA of the CDR3 is TGTGCCAGCAGTTACCGACTAGCGGGAGTCCCAGAGCAGTACTTC.

This clonotype has a handful of counts. The rearrangement joins TRBV4-1 to TRBJ1-2; tentative D call: TRBD1 (5 bases). The V gene's germline CDR1 is MGHRA and CDR2 YSYEKL. V was pared by 4 bases and J by 4 bases, with 13 bases between. This CDR3 region has 14 residues. The CDR3 region is CASSPSGGSYGYTF. The CDR3, as DNA: TGCGCCAGCAGCCCGTCTGGGGGTAGCTATGGCTACACCTTC.

This chain connects TRBV29-1 to TRBJ2-3; D unclear. V gave up 7 bases and J gave up 8 bases, with 13 bases separating them. Germline loops: CDR1 SQVTM, CDR2 ANQGSEA. This CDR3 contains 11 residues. CDR3 protein: CSATIRGTQYF. CDR3 DNA sequence: TGCAGCGCTACAATTCGTGGTACGCAGTATTTT.

A remark on this clonotype: An end of the junction does not agree with germline; a read error may underlie this. V is TRBV20-1 and J is TRBJ2-5; D could derive from TRBD1 or TRBD2 (5 bases each). CDR3 length: 14 amino acids. CDR1 and CDR2 (germline): DFQATT, SNEGSKA (reference sequence). Here the CDR3 reads CGAGTRIWQETQYF. DNA for the CDR3: TGCGGTGCTGGGACCCGAATCTGGCAAGAGACCCAGTACTTC.

This clonotype appeared a few times. The CDR3 coding sequence is TGTGCCAGCAGTGAGCAGGGAGCCCCAACCCAGTACTTC. Encoded protein: CASSEQGAPTQYF. The chain uses TRBV6-1 and TRBJ2-5, with D perhaps being TRBD1 or TRBD2 (5 bases each). V was pared by 3 bases and J by 8 bases, with 13 bases between. The CDR3 contains 13 residues. Looked up from germline, CDR1 is MNHNS and CDR2 is SASEGT.

J is TRBJ2-2 and V is TRBV20-1; TRBD2 agrees at 9 bases. The CDR3 sequence is 16 residues long. The V gene end was trimmed by 0 bases and the J gene end by 5 bases; junction bases not matched to a gene: 7. CDR1 DFQATT and CDR2 SNEGSKA come from the germline V gene (reference sequence). CDR3 in DNA: TGCAGTGCTAGAGACCTAGCGGGAATTGGAACCGGGGAGCTGTTTTTT. Protein: CSARDLAGIGTGELFF.

The J gene is TRBJ1-1, the V gene TRBV3-1; D is ambiguous. V was cut by 0 bases and J by 10 bases, with 12 bases left in between. The CDR3 spans 13 residues. Germline values: CDR1 LGHDT, CDR2 YNNKEL (reference sequence). CDR3: CASSQDAPDSAFF. CDR3 DNA sequence: TGTGCCAGCAGCCAAGATGCCCCCGACTCAGCTTTCTTT.

The chain employs TRBV20-1 and TRBJ2-5, with 8 bases fitting TRBD2. The assigned J gene may be wrong: the sequence end matches TRBJ2-7 better. The CDR3 extends over 15 amino acids. Germline lookup yields CDR1 DFQATT and CDR2 SNEGSKA (reference sequence). CDR3 protein: CSANIPKGLAYEQYF. CDR3 DNA sequence: TGCAGTGCTAATATACCCAAGGGACTAGCCTACGAGCAGTACTTC.

The chain combines TRBV6-6 with TRBJ1-1; D is unclear. The CDR3 runs 14 residues. Germline CDR1 MNHNY, CDR2 SVGAGI (reference sequence). Trimming pared 4 bases from V and 0 bases from J, leaving 9 bases between. The CDR3 DNA reads TGTGCCAGCAGTTGGTTCGACCTGAACACTGAAGCTTTCTTT. Encoded protein: CASSWFDLNTEAFF.

This chain connects TRBV3-1 to TRBJ1-2, with 9 bases fitting TRBD1. Germline trimming cut 2 bases from V and 14 bases from J; bases unmatched to any gene: 6. In germline, CDR1 is LGHDT, CDR2 YNNKEL (reference sequence). This CDR3 is built from 12 residues. The CDR3 region has the DNA TGTGCCAGCAGCCAAATGGGACAGGGCGGGACCTTC. It encodes CASSQMGQGGTF.

The table lists this clonotype with a few counts. The chain employs TRBV24-1 and TRBJ2-2; D is ambiguous. Germline CDR1 and CDR2: KGHDR and SFDVKD. The V gene lost 1 base and the J gene lost 8 bases, with 10 bases spanning the gap. The CDR3 contains 14 residues. The chain's CDR3 is CATSDFRLGGELFF. CDR3 in DNA: TGTGCCACCAGTGATTTCCGACTCGGAGGGGAGCTGTTTTTT.

The chain uses TRBV9 and TRBJ2-1; perhaps TRBD2 as D (6 bases). Trimming took off 3 bases at V and 4 bases at J, with 14 bases between the two ends. This CDR3 is built from 15 residues. The germline CDR1 and CDR2 sequences are SGDLS and YYNGEE. CDR3 region: CASSAGETRYNEQFF. DNA for the CDR3: TGTGCCAGCAGCGCGGGAGAGACACGATACAATGAGCAGTTCTTC.

This clonotype occurred a few times. V usage is TRBV15 and J usage is TRBJ1-5; 9 nucleotides match TRBD1. The CDR3 spans 16 residues. The trim removed 1 base at V and 7 bases at J, leaving 8 bases unmatched. The germline CDR1 and CDR2 sequences are LNHNV and YYDKDF (reference sequence). CDR3 protein: CATSRVDRGLWQPQHF. The CDR3 nucleotides are TGTGCCACCAGCAGAGTAGACAGGGGGTTGTGGCAGCCCCAGCATTTT.

The gene calls are TRBV6-2 or TRBV6-3 and TRBJ2-5, with D perhaps TRBD2 (6 bases). The germline CDR1 and CDR2 sequences are MNHEY and SVGEGT. CDR3 length equals 14 residues. Trimming removed 0 bases at V and 2 bases at J, with 7 bases between. The CDR3 loop is CASSYSAGQETQYF. The CDR3 DNA is TGTGCCAGCAGTTACTCGGCGGGACAAGAGACCCAGTACTTC.

This clonotype was observed a handful of times. The chain employs TRBV4-1 and TRBJ2-2, with D possibly TRBD2 on 5 matching bases. CDR3 length equals 14 residues. The germline V gene has CDR1 MGHRA and CDR2 YSYEKL. V lost 0 bases and J 6 bases, leaving 8 bases between the germline ends. CDR3 DNA sequence: TGCGCCAGCAGCCAAGACAGGCGGGCCGGGGAGCTGTTTTTT. The encoded protein is CASSQDRRAGELFF.

This clonotype was observed a few times. The V and J genes are TRBV28 and TRBJ2-5; D remains ambiguous. Germline V gives CDR1 MDHEN, CDR2 SYDVKM. This CDR3 is 14 amino acids long. With 9 bases removed from V and 11 bases from J, the gap between germline ends came to 25 bases. The CDR3 sequence: CASVPKDGLSKQYF. CDR3 nucleotides: TGTGCCAGTGTTCCGAAGGACGGGTTATCTAAGCAGTACTTC.

This clonotype has only a few counts. V is TRBV5-1 and J is TRBJ2-3, with 8 bases identical to TRBD2. CDR1 SGHRS and CDR2 YFSETQ come from the germline V gene. Trimming removed 0 bases from V and 4 bases from J; junction bases left unmatched: 4. The CDR3 is 15 amino acids. The CDR3 DNA reads as TGCGCCAGCAGCTTGGCCGGGAGGGCCTCAGATACGCAGTATTTT. As protein: CASSLAGRASDTQYF.

This clonotype was found a few times. This sequence joins TRBV20-1 and TRBJ2-7; 9 nucleotides agree with TRBD1. V was clipped by 0 bases and J by 4 bases; unmatched bases: 10. The CDR3 has 16 residues. Germline CDR1 DFQATT, CDR2 SNEGSKA (reference sequence). This CDR3 is CSARDLTGGLLYEQYF. The CDR3 DNA reads TGCAGTGCTAGAGATCTGACAGGGGGGTTGTTGTACGAGCAGTACTTC.

The rearrangement joins TRBV7-9 to TRBJ2-5; 9 bases map to TRBD1. The closer fit of TRBJ2-7 to the DNA end suggests the J call may be wrong. Germline CDR1 SEHNR, CDR2 FQNEAQ (reference sequence). The CDR3 loop spans 14 amino acids. For the CDR3, the DNA is TGTGCCAGCAGACCAAACAGGGGGCGCTACGAGCAGTACTTC. Translation: CASRPNRGRYEQYF.

This clonotype was picked up a small number of times. The rearrangement links TRBV18 to TRBJ1-5; 7 nucleotides match TRBD1. V dropped 4 bases and J dropped 3; count of bases not matched to a gene: 3. Germline V gene data show CDR1 as KGHSH and CDR2 as LQKENI. CDR3 length: 14 residues. CDR3 protein: CASSRQGDNQPQHF. The CDR3, as DNA: TGTGCCAGCTCACGACAGGGCGACAATCAGCCCCAGCATTTT.